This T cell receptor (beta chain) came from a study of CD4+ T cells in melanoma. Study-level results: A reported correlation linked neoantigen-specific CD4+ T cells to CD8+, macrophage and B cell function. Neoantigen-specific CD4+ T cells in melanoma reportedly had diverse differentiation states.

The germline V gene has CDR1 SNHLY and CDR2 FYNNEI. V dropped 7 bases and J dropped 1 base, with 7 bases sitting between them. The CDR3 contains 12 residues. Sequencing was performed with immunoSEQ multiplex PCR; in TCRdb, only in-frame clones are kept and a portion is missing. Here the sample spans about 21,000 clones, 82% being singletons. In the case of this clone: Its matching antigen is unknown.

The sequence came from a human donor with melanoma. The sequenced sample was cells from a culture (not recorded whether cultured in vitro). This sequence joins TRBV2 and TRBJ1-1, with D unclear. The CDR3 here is CASTAANTEAFF. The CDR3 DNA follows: TGTGCCAGCACGGCCGCGAACACTGAAGCTTTCTTT.